This TCR beta chain was captured by sequencing in a study of identical twins. Among all donors, each was a healthy Caucasian. This clonotype was detected only a few times. The antigen is unknown. Germline V gene lookup returns CDR1 WSHSY and CDR2 SAAADI. V lost 4 bases to trimming and J lost 8 bases, with 19 bases between them. The CDR3 has 15 amino acids. Overall study findings and caveats: With abundant cord blood beta clonotypes, insertions were fewer; memory repertoires showed no such pattern. In monozygotic twins, models underestimated the sharing of out-of-frame TCR alpha.

Carrying unique molecular identifiers, the cDNA also gained a universal primer site through template switching. Each CDR3 protein is one row after TCRdb ran MiXCR on the 5' RACE reads. Of hundreds of thousands of distinct CDR3 sequences in the sample, about 18% were seen once. These same records also appear under a second study, on T cells expressing NK-cell markers.

The genes are TRBV10-2 and TRBJ2-3; D perhaps matches TRBD2 (7 bases). This clonotype was sampled from a woman aged 18 to 35 in good health. The sample consisted of PBMCs. The CDR3 here is CASSGGGAQPGTQYF. CDR3 DNA sequence: TGCGCCAGCAGTGGTGGGGGGGCCCAGCCAGGTACGCAGTATTTT.